This record looks at one T cell receptor beta chain sequence and its context. This clone's antigen is unknown. The sample holds no much larger clone one base away, and base qualities are not on file. This record comes from a study of quantifying T cell responses using KT2 cells (dated by TCRdb to the late 2010s). Context from the whole study: RNA was DNase-treated and reverse transcribed with TCR alpha and beta constant-region primers, mostly using SuperScript III. The efficiency of the T4 ligation step under optimum conditions was estimated to be greater than 8.5%. PCR2 was run as a SYBR Green qPCR and stopped at a predetermined fluorescence threshold to avoid over-amplification. Study-wide findings and limitations: KT2 sequences were detected down to the lowest spike-in tested, about one KT2 cell per 100,000 PBMC. No side-by-side comparison between this pipeline and other TCR sequencing techniques was included in the study. Saturation was seen in the detection of KT2 sequences when very high numbers of KT2 cells were spiked in. A linear scaling of KT2 alpha and beta sequence counts with input KT2 cell number was observed over several orders of magnitude.

To test the sensitivity and accuracy of the pipeline, known numbers of KT2, a T cell clone whose TCR had already been sequenced, were spiked into unfractionated PBMC. A range of KT2-to-PBMC ratios was generated by mixing KT2 cells with a fixed number of PBMC. V drops 1 base and J drops 0 bases, leaving 6 bases in between. There are 14 amino acids in the CDR3, from cysteine to phenylalanine inclusive. Here the CDR3 DNA is all that survives: 42 bases in frame from base 1. The germline V gene supplies CDR1 SGHRS and CDR2 YFSETQ. Library construction relied on UMI-ligation and nested PCR. A single-stranded oligonucleotide bearing the Illumina SP2 sequence and a UMI was ligated to the 3' end of the cDNA with T4 RNA ligase 1. PCR1 used around 4 cycles (98 degrees C 15 s, 69 degrees C 30 s, 72 degrees C 40 s), and the beta primer was an equimolar mix of RC1.1 and RC1.2 that covered TRBC1 and TRBC2. From PCR2 onward, TCR alpha and beta chains were processed separately, and sample indices and Illumina adaptors were added. The UMI comprised 12 random nucleotides, as two hexamers separated by a spacer, placed after an 8-base spacer. The libraries were sequenced on an Illumina MiSeq using v2 2x251 paired-end chemistry, usually with eleven to twelve samples in each run. To boost diversity, each sequencing library was supplemented with PhiX DNA at about 4.5-8%. In the source study's methods: Raw reads were converted to FASTQ with bcl2fastq and demultiplexed by dual indices using Demultiplexor. V and J genes were assigned by Decombinator through tag matching, with a single base-pair mismatch being allowed. UMIs were used by Collapsinator to correct both sequencing errors and frequency errors caused by PCR heterogeneity. CDR3Translator turned Decombinator identifiers into nucleotide sequence, translated that sequence into amino acids, and pulled out the CDR3 based on C- and N-terminal motifs. Each distinct KT2 TCR was counted as a cluster of KT2 sequences sharing one unique molecular identifier. TCRdb reanalyzed the raw reads on its own, using fastp at Q25 for trimming and MiXCR for clone calling, and kept in-frame beta chains. Entries that share a CDR3 protein sequence are merged under the most common genes and DNA. The V and J calls here are based on TCRdb, not the publication. The sample profile shows 42,000 or so distinct CDR3 sequences; around 15% of them were found once. The ten largest clones represent 40% to 45% of the sample.

Sequenced sample: PBMCs spiked with cells of the T cell clone KT2. This receptor chain uses TRBV5-1 and TRBJ2-3; a confident D gene designation cannot be given. The origin of this receptor is a human donor. The sequenced DNA is TGCGCCAGCAGCTTGTCAAAGAGCACAGATACGCAGTATTTT. The resulting protein is CASSLSKSTDTQYF.